This T cell receptor (beta chain) was recovered during a study of identical twins. Points from the study as a whole: Beta clonotypes that were abundant in cord blood contained fewer insertions, a pattern absent from memory repertoires.

TCRdb re-called the 5' RACE reads through MiXCR, storing one row per CDR3 protein. The sample shows fewer than 500,000 distinct CDR3 sequences, around 15% of them seen only once. Notes on this clonotype: Its specificity is unknown.

The same specimen was also included in a second study, on yellow fever vaccine responses in identical twins. Per that study: Reportedly, the response of twins' T cells to the vaccine seemed partly convergent, partly personalized.

This TCR was sampled from a woman younger than 30 in good health. The specimen was CD4+ T cells sorted from blood.

CDR3 bases: TGTGCCACCAGTGAGTATGGGGGTGTGGGATCTGGGGCCAACGTCCTGACTTTC. As protein: CATSEYGGVGSGANVLTF. The chain employs TRBV24-1 and TRBJ2-6; D may correspond to TRBD1 or TRBD2 (5 bases each). The ends were cut back, 4 bases at V and 1 base at J, with 16 bases in the middle. The CDR3 is 18 residues long. Germline V gene data show CDR1 as KGHDR and CDR2 as SFDVKD.